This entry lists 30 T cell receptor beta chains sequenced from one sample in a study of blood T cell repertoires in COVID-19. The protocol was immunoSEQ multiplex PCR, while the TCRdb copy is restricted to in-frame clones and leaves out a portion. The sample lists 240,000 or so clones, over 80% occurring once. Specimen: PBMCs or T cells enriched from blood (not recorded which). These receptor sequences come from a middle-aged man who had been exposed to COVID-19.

The chain's CDR3 is CASSQTGWDGYTF. The DNA of the CDR3 is TGTGCCAGCAGTCAGACAGGGTGGGACGGCTACACCTTC. This rearrangement joins TRBV12-3 or TRBV12-4 to TRBJ1-2; 7 positions match TRBD1. The trim removed 5 bases at V and 8 bases at J, leaving 8 bases unmatched. The CDR3 loop spans 13 amino acids.

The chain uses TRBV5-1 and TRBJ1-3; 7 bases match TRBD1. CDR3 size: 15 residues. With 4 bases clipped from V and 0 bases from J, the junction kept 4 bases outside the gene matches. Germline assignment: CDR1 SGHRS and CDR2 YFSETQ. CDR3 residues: CASSQGQRSGNTIYF. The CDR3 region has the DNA TGCGCCAGCAGCCAGGGACAGCGCTCTGGAAACACCATATATTTT.

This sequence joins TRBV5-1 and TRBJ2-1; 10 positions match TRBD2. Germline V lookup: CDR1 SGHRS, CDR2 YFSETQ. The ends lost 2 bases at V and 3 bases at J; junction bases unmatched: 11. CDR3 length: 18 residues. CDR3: CASSLAGSRTSGYNEQFF. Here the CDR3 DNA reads TGCGCCAGCAGCTTAGCGGGGTCCCGGACTAGCGGCTACAATGAGCAGTTCTTC.

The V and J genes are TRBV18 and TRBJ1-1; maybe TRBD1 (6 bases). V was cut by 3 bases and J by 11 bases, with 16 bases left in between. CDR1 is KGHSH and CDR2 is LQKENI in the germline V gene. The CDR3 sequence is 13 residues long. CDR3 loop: CASSPQGSDAAFF. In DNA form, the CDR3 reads TGTGCCAGCTCACCTCAGGGGTCGGACGCGGCTTTCTTT.

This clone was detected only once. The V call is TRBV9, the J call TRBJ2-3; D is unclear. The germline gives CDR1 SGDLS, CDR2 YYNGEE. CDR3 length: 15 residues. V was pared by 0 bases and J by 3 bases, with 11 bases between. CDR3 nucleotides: TGTGCCAGCAGCGTAGCTGTCGGCGGTACAGATACGCAGTATTTT. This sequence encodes CASSVAVGGTDTQYF.

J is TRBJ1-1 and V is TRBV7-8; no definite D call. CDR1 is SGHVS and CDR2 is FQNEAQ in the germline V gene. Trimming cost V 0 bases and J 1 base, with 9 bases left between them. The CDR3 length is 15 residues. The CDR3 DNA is TGTGCCAGCAGCTTAGCGCGGGCCAGGAACACTGAAGCTTTCTTT. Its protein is CASSLARARNTEAFF.

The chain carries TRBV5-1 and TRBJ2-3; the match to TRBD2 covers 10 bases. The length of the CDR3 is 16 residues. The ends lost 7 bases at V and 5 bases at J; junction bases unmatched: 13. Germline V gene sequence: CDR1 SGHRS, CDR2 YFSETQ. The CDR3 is CASGLFLAGAGDTQYF. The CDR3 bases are TGCGCCAGCGGACTTTTCCTAGCGGGGGCGGGAGATACGCAGTATTTT.

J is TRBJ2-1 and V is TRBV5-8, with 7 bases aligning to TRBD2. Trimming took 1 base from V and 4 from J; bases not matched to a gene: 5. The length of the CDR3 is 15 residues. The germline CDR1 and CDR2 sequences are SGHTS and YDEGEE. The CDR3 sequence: CASSLRSGVYNEQFF. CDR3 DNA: TGTGCCAGCAGCTTGCGGAGCGGGGTTTACAATGAGCAGTTCTTC.

The CDR3 DNA sequence: TGTGCCAGCAGCGTGACGGGAGTATGGAATGAGCAGTTCTTC. Translated: CASSVTGVWNEQFF. The V and J genes are TRBV9 and TRBJ2-1; TRBD2 might be the D (6 bases). The germline V gene has CDR1 SGDLS and CDR2 YYNGEE. Trimming cost V 2 bases and J 7 bases, with 13 bases left between them. There are 14 residues in the CDR3.

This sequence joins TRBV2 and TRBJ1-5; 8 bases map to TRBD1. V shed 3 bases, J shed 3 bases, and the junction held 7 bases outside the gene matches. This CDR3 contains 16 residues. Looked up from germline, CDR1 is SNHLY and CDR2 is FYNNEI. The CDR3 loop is CASSENWGQANQPQHF. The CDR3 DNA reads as TGTGCCAGCAGTGAGAACTGGGGACAGGCCAATCAGCCCCAGCATTTT.

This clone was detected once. The DNA of the CDR3 is TGTGCCAGCAGCTTTGGTCCAGGGGGATCTTCTGAAGCTTTCTTT. Its protein is CASSFGPGGSSEAFF. The V gene is TRBV5-6, the J gene TRBJ1-1; 7 bases map to TRBD1. The CDR3 length is 15 residues. Trimming cost V 2 bases and J 6 bases; bases outside gene matches: 10. Germline loops: CDR1 SGHDT, CDR2 YYEEEE.

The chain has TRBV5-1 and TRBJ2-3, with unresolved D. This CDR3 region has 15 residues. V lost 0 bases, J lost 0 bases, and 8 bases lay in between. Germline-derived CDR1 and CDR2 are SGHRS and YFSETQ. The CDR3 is CASSLVGVSTDTQYF. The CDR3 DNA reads TGCGCCAGCAGCTTGGTTGGAGTTAGCACAGATACGCAGTATTTT.

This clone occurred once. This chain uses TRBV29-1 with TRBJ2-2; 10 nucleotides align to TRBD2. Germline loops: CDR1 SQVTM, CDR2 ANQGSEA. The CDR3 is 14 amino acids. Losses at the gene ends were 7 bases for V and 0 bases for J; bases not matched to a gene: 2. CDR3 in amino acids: CSGSGRANTGELFF. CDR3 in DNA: TGCAGCGGAAGCGGGAGGGCGAACACCGGGGAGCTGTTTTTT.

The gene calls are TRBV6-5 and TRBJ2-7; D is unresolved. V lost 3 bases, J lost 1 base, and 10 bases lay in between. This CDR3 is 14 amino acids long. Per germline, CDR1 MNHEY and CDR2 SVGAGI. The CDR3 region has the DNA TGTGCCAGCAGTTATCATGGCAGATCCTACGAGCAGTACTTC. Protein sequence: CASSYHGRSYEQYF.

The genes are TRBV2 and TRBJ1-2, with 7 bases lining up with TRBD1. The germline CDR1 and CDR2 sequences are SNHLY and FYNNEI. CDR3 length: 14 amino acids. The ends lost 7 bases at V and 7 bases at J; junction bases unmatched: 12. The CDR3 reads CASTPEQGPGGYTF. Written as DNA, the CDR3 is TGTGCCAGCACCCCCGAACAGGGGCCAGGTGGCTACACCTTC.

The DNA for the CDR3 is TGTGCCAGCACCGACAGGGGGCGCGTCAATCAGCCCCAGCATTTT. Protein: CASTDRGRVNQPQHF. The chain recombines TRBV7-9 with TRBJ1-5, with 10 bases fitting TRBD1. The CDR3 runs to 15 residues. Germline-derived CDR1 and CDR2 are SEHNR and FQNEAQ (reference sequence). The V and J ends lost 7 bases and 3 bases, in that order; junction bases with no gene match: 6.

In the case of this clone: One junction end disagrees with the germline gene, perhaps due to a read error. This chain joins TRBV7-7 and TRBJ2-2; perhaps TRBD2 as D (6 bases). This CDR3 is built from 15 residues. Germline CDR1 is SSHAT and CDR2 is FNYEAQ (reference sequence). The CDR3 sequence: CASSLGGANTGELFF. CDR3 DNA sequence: TGTGCTAGCAGCTTGGGGGGAGCGAACACCGGGGAGCTGTTTTTT.

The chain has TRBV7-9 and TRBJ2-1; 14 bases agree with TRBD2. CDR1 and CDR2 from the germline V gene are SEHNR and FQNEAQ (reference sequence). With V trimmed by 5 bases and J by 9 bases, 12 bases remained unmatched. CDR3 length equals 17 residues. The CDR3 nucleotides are TGTGCCAGCAGCCCCCCGGGACTAGCGGGGGCCCTCTCTGAGCAGTTCTTC. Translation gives CASSPPGLAGALSEQFF.

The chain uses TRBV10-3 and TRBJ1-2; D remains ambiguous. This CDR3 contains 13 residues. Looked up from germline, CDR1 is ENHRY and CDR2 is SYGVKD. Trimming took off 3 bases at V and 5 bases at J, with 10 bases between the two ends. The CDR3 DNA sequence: TGTGCCATCAGTGACGAGAGGGATTATGGCTACACCTTC. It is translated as CAISDERDYGYTF.

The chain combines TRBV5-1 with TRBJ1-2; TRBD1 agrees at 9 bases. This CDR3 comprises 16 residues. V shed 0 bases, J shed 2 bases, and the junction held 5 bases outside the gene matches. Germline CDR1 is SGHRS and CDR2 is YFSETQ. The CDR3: CASSLATGTGNYGYTF. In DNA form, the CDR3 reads TGCGCCAGCAGCTTGGCAACCGGGACAGGGAACTATGGCTACACCTTC.

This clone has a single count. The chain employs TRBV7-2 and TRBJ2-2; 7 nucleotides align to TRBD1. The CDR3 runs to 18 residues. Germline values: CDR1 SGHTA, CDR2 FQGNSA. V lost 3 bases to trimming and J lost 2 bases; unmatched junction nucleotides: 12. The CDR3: CASSFGPFGTANTGELFF. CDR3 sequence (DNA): TGTGCCAGCAGCTTCGGCCCTTTTGGGACAGCTAACACCGGGGAGCTGTTTTTT.

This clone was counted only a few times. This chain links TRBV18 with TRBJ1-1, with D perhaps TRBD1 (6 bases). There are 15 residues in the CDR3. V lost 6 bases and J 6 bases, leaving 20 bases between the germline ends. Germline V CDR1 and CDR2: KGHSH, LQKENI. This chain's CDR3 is CASSREQGLVAEAFF. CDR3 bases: TGTGCCAGCTCCCGCGAACAGGGATTAGTAGCTGAAGCTTTCTTT.

The CDR3: CASSRQGSYGYTF. As DNA, the CDR3 is TGTGCCAGCTCACGTCAGGGCTCCTATGGCTACACCTTC. The V gene is TRBV18, the J gene TRBJ1-2; D is possibly TRBD1 (5 bases). Trimming removed 4 bases at V and 4 bases at J, with 10 bases between. The CDR3 length is 13 residues. Per the germline V gene, CDR1 is KGHSH and CDR2 is LQKENI.

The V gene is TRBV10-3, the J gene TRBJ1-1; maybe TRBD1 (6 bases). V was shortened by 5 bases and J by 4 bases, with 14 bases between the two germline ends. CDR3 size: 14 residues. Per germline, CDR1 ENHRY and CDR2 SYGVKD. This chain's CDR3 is CAISPAGEVTEAFF. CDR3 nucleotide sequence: TGTGCCATCAGTCCCGCAGGGGAAGTCACTGAAGCTTTCTTT.

This CDR3 reads CASSLATPPVEAFF. The CDR3 region has the DNA TGTGCCAGCAGCTTGGCTACCCCGCCGGTTGAAGCTTTCTTT. V usage is TRBV5-8 and J usage is TRBJ1-1; D call uncertain. Germline V gene lookup returns CDR1 SGHTS and CDR2 YDEGEE. The CDR3 runs 14 residues. Trimming took off 0 bases at V and 7 bases at J, with 13 bases between the two ends.

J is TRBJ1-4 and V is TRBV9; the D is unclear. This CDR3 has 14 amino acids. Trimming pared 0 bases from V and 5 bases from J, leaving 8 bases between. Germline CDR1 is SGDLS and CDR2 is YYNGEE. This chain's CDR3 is CASSVGHQNEKLFF. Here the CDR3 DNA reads TGTGCCAGCAGCGTAGGACACCAGAATGAAAAACTGTTTTTT.

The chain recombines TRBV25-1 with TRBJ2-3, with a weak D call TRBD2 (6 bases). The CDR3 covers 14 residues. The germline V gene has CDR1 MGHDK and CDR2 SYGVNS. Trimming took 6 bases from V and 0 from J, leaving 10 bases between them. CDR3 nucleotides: TGTGCCAGCAGGGCAGCGGGCAGCACAGATACGCAGTATTTT. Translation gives CASRAAGSTDTQYF.

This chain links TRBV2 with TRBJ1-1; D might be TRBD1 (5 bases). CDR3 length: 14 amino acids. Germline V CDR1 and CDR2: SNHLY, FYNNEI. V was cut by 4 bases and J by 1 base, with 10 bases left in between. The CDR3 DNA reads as TGTGCCAGCAGTGTCCAGGGCGGGAACACTGAAGCTTTCTTT. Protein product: CASSVQGGNTEAFF.

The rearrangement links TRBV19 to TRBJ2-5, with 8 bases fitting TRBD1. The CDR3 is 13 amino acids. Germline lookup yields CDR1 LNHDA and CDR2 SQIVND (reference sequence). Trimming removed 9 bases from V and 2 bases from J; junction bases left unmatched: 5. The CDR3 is CASAGTGQETQYF. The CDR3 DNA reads TGTGCCAGCGCCGGGACAGGTCAAGAGACCCAGTACTTC.

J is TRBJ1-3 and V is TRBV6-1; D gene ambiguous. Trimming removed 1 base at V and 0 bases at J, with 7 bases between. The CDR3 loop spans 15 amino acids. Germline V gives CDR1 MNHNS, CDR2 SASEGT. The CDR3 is CASSEGFYSGNTIYF. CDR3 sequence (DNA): TGTGCCAGCAGTGAAGGTTTTTACTCTGGAAACACCATATATTTT.